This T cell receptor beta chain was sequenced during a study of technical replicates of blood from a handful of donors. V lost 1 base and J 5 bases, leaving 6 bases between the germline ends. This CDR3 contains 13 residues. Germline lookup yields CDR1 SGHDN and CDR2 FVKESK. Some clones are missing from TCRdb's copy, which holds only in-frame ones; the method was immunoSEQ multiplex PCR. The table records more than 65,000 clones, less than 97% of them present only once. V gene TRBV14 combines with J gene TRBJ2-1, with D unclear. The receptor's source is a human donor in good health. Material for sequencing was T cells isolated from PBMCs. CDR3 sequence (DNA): TGTGCCAGCAGCCAAGTTTCCGACAATGAGCAGTTCTTC. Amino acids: CASSQVSDNEQFF. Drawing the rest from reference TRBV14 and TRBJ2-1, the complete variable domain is EAGVTQFPSHSVIEKGQTVTLRCDPISGHDNLYWYRRVMGKEIKFLLHFVKESKQDESGMPNNRFLAERTGGTYSTLKVQPAELEDSGVYFCASSQVSDNEQFFGPGTRLTVL.